The table lists the clone carrying this T cell receptor beta chain with many counts. Time point specified: newly diagnosed GD, antithyroid drugs for less than 3 months. The authors made the TCR library using RNA they extracted from PBMCs. The data belong to a study of regulatory T cells in long-lasting Graves disease. Construction of TCR beta libraries relied on iRepertoire HTBI primers and on Arm-PCR targeting CDR3 regions. MiXCR was run by TCRdb on the multiplex PCR reads, yielding one entry per CDR3 protein. Of 400,000 to 550,000 distinct CDR3 sequences listed, over 15% were seen once; the top ten hold approximately 12%. These sequences were also reported in another study, on T cells in Graves' hyperthyroidism and ophthalmopathy.

The clonotype comes from a woman in her twenties or thirties with Graves disease. The sequences come from peripheral blood mononuclear cells (PBMCs), collected at new diagnosis, from a patient treated with antithyroid drugs.

CDR3 amino acids: CASSQDRQGWQTQYF. The CDR3 DNA follows: TGTGCCAGCAGCCAAGACAGACAGGGGTGGCAGACCCAGTACTTC. The rearrangement uses TRBV3-1 and TRBJ2-5, with 8 positions matching TRBD1. Germline CDR1 and CDR2: LGHDT and YNNKEL (reference sequence). The CDR3 has 15 residues. The V and J ends lost 0 bases and 6 bases, in that order; junction bases with no gene match: 6.